This T cell receptor (beta chain) derives from a study of monozygotic twins with inflammatory bowel disease. Findings and limits, study-wide: Using the inverse Simpson index, IBD patients had lower TCRbeta diversity than healthy co-twins.

There are 12 residues in the CDR3. Germline assignment: CDR1 DFQATT and CDR2 SNEGSKA (reference sequence). TCRdb reprocessed the 5' RACE reads; each CDR3 protein has one entry and no DNA is given. This table lists over 350,000 distinct CDR3 sequences. Total RNA from whole blood was isolated with no T cell sorting. Details on this clonotype: Its antigen is still unknown.

The origin of this receptor is a human donor with ulcerative colitis or Crohn's disease, or a healthy co-twin of an affected twin (not recorded which). Sequenced material: blood. The V call is TRBV20-1, the J call TRBJ1-2. This CDR3 is CSAKEAAYGYTF.